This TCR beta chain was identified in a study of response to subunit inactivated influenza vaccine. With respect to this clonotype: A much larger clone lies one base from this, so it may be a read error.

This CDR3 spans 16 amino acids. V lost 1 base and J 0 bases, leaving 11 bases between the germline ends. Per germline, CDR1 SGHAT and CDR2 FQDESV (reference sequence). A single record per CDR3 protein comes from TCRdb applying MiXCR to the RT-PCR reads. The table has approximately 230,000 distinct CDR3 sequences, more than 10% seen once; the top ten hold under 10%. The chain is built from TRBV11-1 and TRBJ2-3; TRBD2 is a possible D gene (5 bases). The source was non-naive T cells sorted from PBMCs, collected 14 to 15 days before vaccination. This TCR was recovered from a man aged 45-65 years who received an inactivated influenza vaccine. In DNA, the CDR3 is TGTGCCAGCAGCTTAGAGCGAGCGGTGAGCACAGATACGCAGTATTTT. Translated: CASSLERAVSTDTQYF. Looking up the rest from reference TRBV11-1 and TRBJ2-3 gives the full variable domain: EAEVAQSPRYKITEKSQAVAFWCDPISGHATLYWYRQILGQGPELLVQFQDESVVDDSQLPKDRFSAERLKGVDSTLKIQPAELGDSAMYLCASSLERAVSTDTQYFGPGTRLTVL.